One TCR beta chain is described in this entry. The sample comes from a study of blood T cell repertoires in COVID-19. Whole-study context: The analysed material was cDNA or gDNA that came from T cells, B-cell-depleted T cells, or PBMCs.

Some clones are missing from TCRdb's copy, which holds only in-frame ones; the method was immunoSEQ multiplex PCR. The repertoire holds some 110,000 clones, with about 84% as singletons. This clonotype originated in a human donor in a cohort sampled during active COVID-19. The sequenced sample consisted of peripheral blood.

CDR3 sequence reads: CASSQGQGVIGELFF. As DNA, the CDR3 is TGTGCCAGCAGCCAAGGACAGGGGGTAATCGGGGAGCTGTTTTTT. V and J are TRBV14 and TRBJ2-2; 9 bases line up with TRBD1. Trimming removed 1 base from V and 7 bases from J; junction bases left unmatched: 4. The CDR3 contains 15 residues. Germline loops: CDR1 SGHDN, CDR2 FVKESK.